This T cell receptor (beta chain) appears in the sequencing data of a study of regulatory T cells in long-lasting Graves disease. The study's findings and limits: There was favoring of TRBV28, TRBJ1-2 and TRBJ2-5 in persistent disease.

Germline CDR1 reads MNHEY; CDR2 reads SVGEGT. The V end lost 1 base, the J end lost 4 bases, and 11 bases lay between the germline ends. This CDR3 is built from 15 residues. In its sample, this clonotype was seen a few times. No antigen is known for it. Investigators prepared the TCR beta libraries by applying iRepertoire HTBI primers and Arm-PCR of CDR3 regions. Via MiXCR, TCRdb re-called the multiplex PCR reads, giving one row per CDR3 protein. The sample lists more than 650,000 distinct CDR3 sequences; about 32% were seen once. The time point was: persistent/refractory GD, antithyroid drugs over 5 years with positive TRAb. There was RNA extracted from PBMCs, and the TCR library was made from it. The authors drew 8.5 to 9.5 milliliters of peripheral blood into EDTA tubes.

The sample here was peripheral blood mononuclear cells (PBMCs), taken when the disease was refractory, from a patient treated with antithyroid drugs. The TCR originated in a female donor with Graves disease. The V and J genes are TRBV6-2 or TRBV6-3 and TRBJ1-5; D unresolved. The CDR3 DNA sequence: TGTGCCAGCAGTTACTTAACAAGGGAGAATCAGCCCCAGCATTTT. It encodes CASSYLTRENQPQHF.